This is a list of T cell receptor beta chains from one sample in a study of blood T cell repertoires in COVID-19. Produced via immunoSEQ multiplex PCR; TCRdb's table is partial and in-frame only. This sample has some 77,000 clones; roughly 87% occur once, and the top ten carry approximately 8.3%. Sequenced sample: peripheral blood. These receptors came from a man between 25 and 39 years old with acute or convalescent COVID-19. Each CDR3 is given with its conserved first and last residue. Each record gives: J gene, D gene, V gene, CDR3 protein, CDR3 DNA. A D gene is named only where the DNA matches it firmly.

TRBJ2-5 | - | TRBV19 | CASSIQGETQYF | TGTGCCAGTAGTATCCAGGGAGAGACCCAGTACTTC
TRBJ2-7 | - | TRBV7-9 | CASRRGPHEQYF | TGTGCCAGTAGGAGGGGACCCCACGAGCAGTACTTC
TRBJ2-7 | - | TRBV11-2 | CASSSSYEQYF | TGTGCCAGCAGCTCCAGCTACGAGCAGTACTTC
TRBJ2-1 | TRBD2 | TRBV27 | CASGLAGVYEQFF | TGTGCCAGCGGACTAGCGGGAGTTTATGAGCAGTTCTTC
TRBJ2-5 | - | TRBV6-1 | CASSPDRKQETQYF | TGTGCCAGCAGTCCCGACAGGAAGCAAGAGACCCAGTACTTC
TRBJ2-1 | TRBD2 | TRBV11-2 | CASSLYSGRAGDEQFF | TGTGCCAGCAGCTTATATAGCGGGAGGGCCGGGGATGAGCAGTTCTTC
TRBJ2-7 | TRBD1 | TRBV5-1 | CASSSRGSPYEQYF | TGCGCCAGCAGCTCCAGGGGGAGTCCCTACGAGCAGTACTTC
TRBJ2-7 | TRBD2 | TRBV3-1/TRBV3-2 | CASSPYSGRAYEQYF | TGTGCCAGCAGCCCCTATAGCGGGAGGGCATACGAGCAGTACTTC
TRBJ2-1 | TRBD2 | TRBV19 | CASSSSGSPHEQFF | TGTGCCAGTAGTTCTAGCGGGAGCCCCCATGAGCAGTTCTTC
TRBJ2-7 | - | TRBV19 | CASSTVGGAYEQYF | TGTGCCAGTAGTACTGTTGGAGGTGCCTACGAGCAGTACTTC
TRBJ2-1 | - | TRBV7-3 | CASSSPSVRYNEQFF | TGTGCCAGCAGCTCCCCTAGCGTCCGATACAATGAGCAGTTCTTC
TRBJ2-7 | - | TRBV9 | CASSGNRESDEQYF | TGTGCCAGCAGCGGGAACAGGGAATCGGACGAGCAGTACTTC
TRBJ2-2 | TRBD1 | TRBV5-1 | CASSLTRGSPGELFF | TGCGCCAGCAGCTTGACCAGGGGGTCACCCGGGGAGCTGTTTTTT
TRBJ1-2 | - | TRBV25-1 | CASSSGPYGYTF | TGTGCCAGCAGCTCGGGTCCCTATGGCTACACCTTC
TRBJ2-7 | TRBD1 | TRBV5-1 | CASSTHPDRDGYEQYF | TGCGCCAGCAGCACCCACCCGGACAGGGACGGGTACGAGCAGTACTTC
TRBJ2-7 | - | TRBV6-5 | CASSYSRYRRSEQYF | TGTGCCAGCAGTTACTCGAGGTATCGGAGGTCCGAGCAGTACTTC